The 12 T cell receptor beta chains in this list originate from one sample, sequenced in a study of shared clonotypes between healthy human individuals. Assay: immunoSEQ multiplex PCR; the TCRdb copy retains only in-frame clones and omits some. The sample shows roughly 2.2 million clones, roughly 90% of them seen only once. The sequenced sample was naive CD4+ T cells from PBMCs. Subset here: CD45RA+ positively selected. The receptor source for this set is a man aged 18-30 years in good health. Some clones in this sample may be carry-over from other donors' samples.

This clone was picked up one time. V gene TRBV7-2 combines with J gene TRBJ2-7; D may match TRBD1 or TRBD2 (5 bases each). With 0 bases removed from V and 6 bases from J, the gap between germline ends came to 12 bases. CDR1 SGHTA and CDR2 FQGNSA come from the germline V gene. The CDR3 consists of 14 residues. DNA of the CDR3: TGTGCCAGCAGCTTAGCCAGGGACGTCGGCGAGCAGTACTTC. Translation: CASSLARDVGEQYF. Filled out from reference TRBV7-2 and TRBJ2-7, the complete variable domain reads GAGVSQSPSNKVTEKGKDVELRCDPISGHTALYWYRQSLGQGLEFLIYFQGNSAPDKSGLPSDRFSAERTGGSVSTLTIQRTQQEDSAVYLCASSLARDVGEQYFGPGTRLTVT.

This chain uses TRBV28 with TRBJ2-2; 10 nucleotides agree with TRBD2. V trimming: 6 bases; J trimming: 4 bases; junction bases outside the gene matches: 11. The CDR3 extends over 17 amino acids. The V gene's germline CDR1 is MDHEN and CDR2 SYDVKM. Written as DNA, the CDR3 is TGTGCCAGCAGGTCCGGAGGAGCGGGAGGGGCCACCGGGGAGCTGTTTTTT. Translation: CASRSGGAGGATGELFF.

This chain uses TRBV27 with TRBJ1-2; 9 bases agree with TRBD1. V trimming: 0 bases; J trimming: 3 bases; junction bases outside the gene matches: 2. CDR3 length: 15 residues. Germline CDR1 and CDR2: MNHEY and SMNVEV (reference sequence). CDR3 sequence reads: CASSLSTGGYYGYTF. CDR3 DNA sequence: TGTGCCAGCAGTTTATCGACAGGGGGATACTATGGCTACACCTTC.

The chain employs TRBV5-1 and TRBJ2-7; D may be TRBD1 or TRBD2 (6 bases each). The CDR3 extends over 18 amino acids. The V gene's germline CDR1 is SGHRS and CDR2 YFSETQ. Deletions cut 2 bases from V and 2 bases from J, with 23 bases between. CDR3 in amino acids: CASSLMLLGGLLAYEQYF. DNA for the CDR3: TGCGCCAGCAGCTTAATGCTTCTGGGGGGCCTTTTAGCCTACGAGCAGTACTTC.

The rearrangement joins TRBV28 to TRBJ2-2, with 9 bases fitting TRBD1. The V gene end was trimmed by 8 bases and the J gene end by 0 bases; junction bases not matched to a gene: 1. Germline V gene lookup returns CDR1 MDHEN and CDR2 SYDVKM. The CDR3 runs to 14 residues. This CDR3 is CASRTGANTGELFF. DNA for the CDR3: TGTGCCAGCCGGACAGGGGCGAACACCGGGGAGCTGTTTTTT.

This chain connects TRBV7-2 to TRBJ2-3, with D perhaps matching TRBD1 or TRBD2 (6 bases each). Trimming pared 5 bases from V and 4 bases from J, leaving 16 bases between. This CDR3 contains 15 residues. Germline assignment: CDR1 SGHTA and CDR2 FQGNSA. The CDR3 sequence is CASSPDPGAADTQYF. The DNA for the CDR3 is TGTGCCAGCAGCCCAGACCCGGGGGCTGCAGATACGCAGTATTTT.

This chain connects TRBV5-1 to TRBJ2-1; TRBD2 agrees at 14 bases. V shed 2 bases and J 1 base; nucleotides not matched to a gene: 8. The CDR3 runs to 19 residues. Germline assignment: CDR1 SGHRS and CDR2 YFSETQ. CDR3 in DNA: TGCGCCAGCAGCTTACTGACTAGCGGGAGGGCCGATTCCTACAATGAGCAGTTCTTC. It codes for CASSLLTSGRADSYNEQFF.

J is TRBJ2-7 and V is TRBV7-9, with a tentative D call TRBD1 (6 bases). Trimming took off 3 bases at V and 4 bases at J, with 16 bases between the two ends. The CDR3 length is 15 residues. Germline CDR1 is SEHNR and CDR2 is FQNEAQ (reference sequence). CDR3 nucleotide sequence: TGTGCCAGCAGCTTGGCGGAACAGGGAGAATACGAGCAGTACTTC. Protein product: CASSLAEQGEYEQYF.

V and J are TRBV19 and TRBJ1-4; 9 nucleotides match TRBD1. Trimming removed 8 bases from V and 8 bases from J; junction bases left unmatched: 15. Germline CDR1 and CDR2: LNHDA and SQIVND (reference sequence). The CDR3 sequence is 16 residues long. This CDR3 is CASRGQGTGLKEKLFF. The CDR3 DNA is TGTGCCAGTCGCGGACAGGGGACAGGGTTAAAAGAAAAACTGTTTTTT.

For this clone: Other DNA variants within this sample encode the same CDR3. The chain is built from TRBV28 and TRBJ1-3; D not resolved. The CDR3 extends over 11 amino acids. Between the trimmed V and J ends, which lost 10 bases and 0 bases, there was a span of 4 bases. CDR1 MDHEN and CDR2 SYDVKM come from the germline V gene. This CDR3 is CATSSGNTIYF. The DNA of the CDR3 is TGTGCCACCAGCTCTGGAAACACCATATATTTT.

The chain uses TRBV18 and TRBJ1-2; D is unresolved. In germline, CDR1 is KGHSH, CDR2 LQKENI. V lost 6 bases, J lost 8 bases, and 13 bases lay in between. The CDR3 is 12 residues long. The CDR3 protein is CASSRGGNGYTF. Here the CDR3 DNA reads TGTGCCAGCTCCCGCGGTGGTAACGGCTACACCTTC. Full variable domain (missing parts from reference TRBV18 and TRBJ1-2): NAGVMQNPRHLVRRRGQEARLRCSPMKGHSHVYWYRQLPEEGLKFMVYLQKENIIDESGMPKERFSAEFPKEGPSILRIQQVVRGDSAAYFCASSRGGNGYTFGSGTRLTVV.

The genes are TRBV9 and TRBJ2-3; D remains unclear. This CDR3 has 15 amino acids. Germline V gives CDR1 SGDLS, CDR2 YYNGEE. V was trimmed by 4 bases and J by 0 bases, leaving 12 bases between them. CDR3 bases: TGTGCCAGCAGCCCTTTTGGCCGCAGCACAGATACGCAGTATTTT. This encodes CASSPFGRSTDTQYF.